The clone carrying this TCR beta chain was detected many times. Germline V gene lookup returns CDR1 SEHNR and CDR2 FQNEAQ (reference sequence). Germline trimming cut 1 base from V and 4 bases from J; bases unmatched to any gene: 4. The CDR3 has 15 amino acids. This entry is derived from a study of patients and donors after allogeneic stem cell transplantation. One entry per CDR3 protein, called by TCRdb with MiXCR from the RT-PCR reads. Counted here are approximately 1,600 distinct CDR3 sequences, more than 15% occurring once; the ten biggest clones make up around 50%. This TCR was sampled from a human donor who was either an allogeneic HSCT recipient or a stem cell or donor lymphocyte infusion donor (not recorded which). It is not recorded whose cells these are; they may come from a transplant donor. This chain links TRBV7-9 with TRBJ1-5; 7 bases match TRBD1. The sample consisted of blood, either unsorted or a sorted T cell fraction (not recorded which). The CDR3: CASSLEGAGNQPQHF. CDR3 coding DNA: TGTGCCAGCAGCTTAGAGGGGGCTGGGAATCAGCCCCAGCATTTT.